This section outlines one T cell receptor beta chain sequence together with its context. Its specificity is not known. The data belong to a study of cytomegalovirus exposure and HLA in healthy donors. Study-wide results and caveats: It was reported in a later analysis that an Asian-associated ancestry cluster showed fewer N-insertions than the approximately 670-donor mean. In an earlier analysis, productive rearrangement rates for most beta V segments clustered near 87% or 30%. TCR beta chains associated with HLA were, in a later analysis, more clonally expanded than equally common others.

This CDR3 region has 15 residues. Germline lookup yields CDR1 SGHNT and CDR2 YYREEE (reference sequence). Trimming at V came to 4 bases and at J to 3 bases, leaving 8 bases not matched to a gene. PCR was performed using 60 Vbeta and 13 Jbeta primers. The assay was immunoSEQ multiplex PCR, and TCRdb's table has in-frame clones only and misses some. The profile shows some 150,000 clones, more than 70% of them singletons. Sequenced sample: PBMCs. The source is a man aged 45-60 years in good health and CMV-seropositive. The chain recombines TRBV5-4 with TRBJ2-7; 9 nucleotides align to TRBD2. The CDR3 sequence is CASSVQKRGDYEQYF. As DNA, the CDR3 is TGTGCCAGCAGCGTACAAAAGCGGGGGGACTACGAGCAGTACTTC.